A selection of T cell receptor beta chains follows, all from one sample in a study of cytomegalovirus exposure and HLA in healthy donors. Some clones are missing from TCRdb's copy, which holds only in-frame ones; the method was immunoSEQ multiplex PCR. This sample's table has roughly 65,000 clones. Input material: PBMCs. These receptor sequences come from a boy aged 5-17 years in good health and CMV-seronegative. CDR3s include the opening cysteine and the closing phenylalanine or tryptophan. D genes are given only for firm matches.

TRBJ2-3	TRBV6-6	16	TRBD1	CASSYTGQGTGSTQYF	TGTGCCAGCAGTTACACGGGACAGGGGACAGGGAGTACGCAGTATTTT
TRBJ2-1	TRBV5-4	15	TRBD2	CASSPEAGGYNEQFF	TGTGCCAGCAGTCCTGAAGCGGGGGGTTACAATGAGCAGTTCTTC
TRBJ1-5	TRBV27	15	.	CASSLAPGSNQPQHF	TGTGCCAGCAGTTTAGCCCCAGGGAGCAATCAGCCCCAGCATTTT
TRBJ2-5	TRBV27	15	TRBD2	CASSFSLAGGETQYF	TGTGCCAGCAGTTTTTCACTAGCGGGAGGAGAGACCCAGTACTTC
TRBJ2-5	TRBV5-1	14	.	CASSLPGLGGTQYF	TGCGCCAGCAGCTTGCCGGGACTTGGGGGGACCCAGTACTTC
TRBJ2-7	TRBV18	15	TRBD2	CASSPRLADSYEQYF	TGTGCCAGCTCACCCCGACTAGCGGATTCCTACGAGCAGTACTTC
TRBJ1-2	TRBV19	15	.	CASTKSDGDLFGYTF	TGTGCCAGTACCAAATCGGACGGGGATCTATTTGGCTACACCTTC
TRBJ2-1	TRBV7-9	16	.	CASSSPDSFPDNEQFF	TGTGCCAGCAGCTCCCCGGACTCTTTTCCGGACAATGAGCAGTTCTTC
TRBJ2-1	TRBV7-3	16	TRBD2	CASSLTGTSGRDEQFF	TGTGCCAGCAGCTTAACTGGGACTAGCGGGAGGGATGAGCAGTTCTTC
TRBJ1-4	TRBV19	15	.	CASSIETQRSEKLFF	TGTGCCAGTAGTATTGAAACCCAAAGGAGTGAAAAACTGTTTTTT
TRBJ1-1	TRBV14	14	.	CASRPQGWNTEAFF	TGTGCCAGCAGACCGCAGGGATGGAACACTGAAGCTTTCTTT
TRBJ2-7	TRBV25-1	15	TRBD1	CASSALPGQSYEQYF	TGTGCCAGCAGTGCGCTGCCGGGACAGTCTTACGAGCAGTACTTC
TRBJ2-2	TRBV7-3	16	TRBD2	CASSRLLAGGTGELFF	TGTGCCAGCAGCCGACTACTAGCGGGAGGTACCGGGGAGCTGTTTTTT
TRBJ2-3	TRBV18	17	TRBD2	CASSPGLAGGFTDTQYF	TGTGCCAGCTCACCTGGACTAGCGGGAGGGTTCACAGATACGCAGTATTTT
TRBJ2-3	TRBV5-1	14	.	CASSFSGYTDTQYF	TGCGCCAGCAGCTTCAGCGGGTACACAGATACGCAGTATTTT
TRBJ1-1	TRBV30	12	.	CAWRSHGTGAFF	TGTGCCTGGAGGTCCCATGGGACTGGGGCTTTCTTT
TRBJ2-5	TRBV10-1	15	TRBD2	CASRTGLAGGQTQYF	TGCGCCAGCAGAACCGGACTAGCGGGAGGACAGACCCAGTACTTC
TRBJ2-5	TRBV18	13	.	CASSLNREETQYF	TGTGCCAGCTCCCTCAACAGGGAAGAGACCCAGTACTTC
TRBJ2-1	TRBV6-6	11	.	CAGDKGPEQFF	TGTGCCGGGGACAAGGGTCCTGAGCAGTTCTTC
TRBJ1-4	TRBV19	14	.	CASKRATTNEKLFF	TGTGCCAGTAAGAGGGCTACAACTAATGAAAAACTGTTTTTT
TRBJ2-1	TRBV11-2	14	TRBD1	CASSFPGQGNEQFF	TGTGCCAGCAGCTTCCCGGGACAGGGTAATGAGCAGTTCTTC
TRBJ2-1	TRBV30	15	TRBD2	CAWTVAGAFYNEQFF	TGTGCCTGGACCGTAGCGGGAGCCTTTTACAATGAGCAGTTCTTC